The clone carrying this TCR beta chain was seen repeatedly, ten times or more. Its antigen is undetermined. Each patient went into thyroid surgery without having received any treatment. The record originates from a study of metastatic and nonmetastatic thyroid tumors. Study-wide background: From malignant and benign thyroid patients, repertoires in blood and in tumor or nodule tissue were compared. Points from the study as a whole: Malignant tumors reportedly showed significantly higher TCR beta diversity than benign nodules in both blood and tumor.

This CDR3 spans 14 amino acids. CDR1 and CDR2 from the germline V gene are KGHDR and SFDVKD. Germline trimming cut 9 bases from V and 5 bases from J; bases unmatched to any gene: 8. Original analysis: The study's classifier, a distant-metastasis tool for papillary thyroid cancer, was built using CDR3 differences across clinicopathological groups. TCRdb re-called the PCR reads via MiXCR. For this entry, the V and J calls and clone size follow TCRdb and not the study's own pipeline. Of tens of thousands of clones listed, approximately 17% were seen once; the top ten hold 5.5% to 7.5%. The source of this sequence is a female donor with papillary thyroid cancer or a benign thyroid nodule (not recorded which). Some clones in this sample may be carry-over from other donors' samples. Sequencing input: blood. This chain connects TRBV24-1 to TRBJ2-2; 7 bases match TRBD1. The CDR3 DNA follows: TGTGCCACCCGTTCCGGGACAGAGACCGGGGAGCTGTTTTTT. Encoded protein: CATRSGTETGELFF.